This T cell receptor beta chain emerged from a study of vaccination and CD4 T cells after COVID-19. Study-wide background: Convalescent participants consisted of six males and four females, two being Hispanic.

Germline values: CDR1 SNHLY, CDR2 FYNNEI. The CDR3 is 15 amino acids. Note on this clonotype: Its antigen is unidentified. The junction does not match germline at one end; this may be a read error.

Cultured CD4+ T-cell DNA underwent Oncomine TCR Beta short-read sequencing. TCRdb re-derived calls from the PCR reads in MiXCR, one entry per CDR3 protein. Of over 20,000 distinct CDR3 sequences listed, approximately 37% are singletons. Treatment indicated: roughly ten-day PBMC culture with coronavirus spike peptide pools or control peptides (ViraFEST assay). This TCR was recovered from a human donor who had recovered from COVID-19. Sequencing input: CD4+ T cells from blood, cultured in vitro. The chain combines TRBV2 with TRBJ2-3, with D unclear. The chain's CDR3 is CASSVSVGRTDMQYF. DNA for the CDR3: TGTGCCAGCAGTGTCTCGGTAGGGCGCACAGATATGCAGTATTTT.